This T cell receptor (beta chain) originates from a study of control samples from healthy donors and cancer patients. Profiled with immunoSEQ multiplex PCR; TCRdb holds only in-frame clones, not every one. The data contain under 95,000 clones, 75% to 90% of them singletons. CDR1 and CDR2 from the germline V gene are KGHSH and LQKENI. The CDR3 covers 17 residues. J lost 5 bases, V lost 0 bases, and 11 bases had no gene match. The rearrangement links TRBV18 to TRBJ1-1, with TRBD1 matching over 8 bases. The sample comprised blood. The TCR comes from a man aged 45-65 years in good health. The CDR3 region is CASSPPNQGRDRTEAFF. The CDR3 DNA reads TGTGCCAGCTCACCACCGAATCAGGGGAGGGACAGGACTGAAGCTTTCTTT.